This is a list of T cell receptor beta chains from one sample in a study of blood T cells in healthy people across ages. A single record per CDR3 protein comes from TCRdb applying MiXCR to the 5' RACE reads. The data contain about 1,400,000 distinct CDR3 sequences, roughly 64% of them seen just once; the ten biggest clones take up 5.5% to 8%. Input material: blood. Receptors were obtained from a man younger than 35 in good health. Both conserved end residues are part of each CDR3. D genes are given only for firm matches. Not all rows give a size; the values are once, few, many and, for expanded clones, a class.

d_call j_call clone_size v_call cdr3_nt cdr3_aa
NA TRBJ2-7 NA TRBV4-2 TGTGCCAGCAGCCCCCGGGACGAGTTCTACGAGCAGTACTTC CASSPRDEFYEQYF
NA TRBJ2-7 NA TRBV7-8 TGTGCCAGCACCCGGAGGGGAATGAGCTACGAGCAGTACTTC CASTRRGMSYEQYF
NA TRBJ1-6 NA TRBV2 TGTGCCAGCAGTGCGGGGCGAAGCTATAATTCACCCCTCCACTTT CASSAGRSYNSPLHF
NA TRBJ2-1 NA TRBV4-3 TGCGCCAGCAGCCTGGGACAAGGGACCCACGAGCAGTTCTTC CASSLGQGTHEQFF
TRBD1 TRBJ1-5 once TRBV12-3/TRBV12-4 TGTGCCAGCAGTTTGGGGGCAGGGGGGGCCGGTCAGCCCCAGCATTTT CASSLGAGGAGQPQHF
NA TRBJ2-1 NA TRBV11-2 TGTGCCAGCAGCTTAGTCAGGGTTGATGAGCAGTTCTTC CASSLVRVDEQFF
TRBD2 TRBJ2-3 NA TRBV18 TGTGCCAGCTCCCCCGGTAGCGGGAGGAGAACAGATACGCAGTATTTT CASSPGSGRRTDTQYF
NA TRBJ2-5 few TRBV15 TGTGCCACCAGCAGAGAGACTCCGGCGGAGACCCAGTACTTC CATSRETPAETQYF
TRBD2 TRBJ2-6 few TRBV30 TGTGCCTGGAGTGGTATGCTGGCGGGAGAAAGTGCTGGGGCCAACGTCCTGACTTTC CAWSGMLAGESAGANVLTF
NA TRBJ1-2 NA TRBV20-1 TGCAGTGCGCGGCCCCAGGGGTATGGCTACACCTTC CSARPQGYGYTF
TRBD1 TRBJ1-2 NA TRBV7-2 TGCGCCAGCAGCTTAGCCGGACAGGGGAGCTATGGCTACACCTTC CASSLAGQGSYGYTF
NA TRBJ2-6 NA TRBV14 TGTGCCAGCAGCCAACATTGGACTGGGGCCAACGTCCTGACTTTC CASSQHWTGANVLTF
NA TRBJ2-3 NA TRBV4-3 TGCGCCAGCAGCCTATTCCCACCAGATACGCAGTATTTT CASSLFPPDTQYF
TRBD2 TRBJ2-7 NA TRBV4-2 TGTGCCAGCAGCCAAGATCAAACTAGCGGGAGGAACTACGAGCAGTACTTC CASSQDQTSGRNYEQYF
NA TRBJ2-1 NA TRBV14 TGTGCCAGCAGCCCGGAGCTAATTCATTACAATGAGCAGTTCTTC CASSPELIHYNEQFF
NA TRBJ1-2 NA TRBV20-1 TGCAGTGCTAGCGATAAGGACTATGGCTACACCTTC CSASDKDYGYTF
TRBD2 TRBJ2-1 NA TRBV27 TGTGCCAGCAGTCTTTTCCTCCCGCCGGGGGGTACCTACAATGAGCAGTTCTTC CASSLFLPPGGTYNEQFF
NA TRBJ2-1 few TRBV28 TGTGCCAGCAGTTGGGACGCCAATGAGCAGTTCTTC CASSWDANEQFF